The 27 T cell receptor beta chains given below trace back to one sample, sequenced in a study of blood T cell repertoires in COVID-19. Clones were read by immunoSEQ multiplex PCR, and TCRdb kept only the in-frame ones, dropping some. The sample lists about 280,000 clones; over 75% were seen once. The source material was peripheral blood. Source of these receptors: a young man with active or convalescent COVID-19.

The V and J genes are TRBV2 and TRBJ2-5, with 10 bases identical to TRBD2. Germline V gene data show CDR1 as SNHLY and CDR2 as FYNNEI. Losses at the gene ends were 4 bases for V and 9 bases for J; bases not matched to a gene: 11. The CDR3 runs 15 residues. The CDR3 region is CASSGLLAGAQAQYF. DNA of the CDR3: TGTGCCAGCAGTGGACTTCTAGCGGGGGCTCAGGCCCAGTACTTC.

The rearrangement joins TRBV13 to TRBJ2-2; D gene uncertain. Trimming cost V 2 bases and J 6 bases, with 10 bases left between them. Germline V lookup: CDR1 PRHDT, CDR2 FYEKMQ (reference sequence). The length of the CDR3 is 14 residues. The chain's CDR3 is CASSLISVAGELFF. The CDR3 DNA reads as TGTGCCAGCAGCTTAATTTCCGTCGCCGGGGAGCTGTTTTTT.

This clone occurred once. The CDR3 is CASSGLEGRGEAFF. Written as DNA, the CDR3 is TGTGCCAGCAGTGGGTTGGAGGGTCGAGGTGAAGCTTTCTTT. The chain combines TRBV2 with TRBJ1-1; no definite D call. Trimming left V 4 bases short and J 7 bases short, with 16 bases between. The CDR3 has 14 residues. Germline loops: CDR1 SNHLY, CDR2 FYNNEI.

This chain connects TRBV5-5 to TRBJ1-5, with D possibly TRBD1 on 6 matching bases. V lost 4 bases to trimming and J lost 4 bases, with 9 bases between them. Germline V gene lookup returns CDR1 SGHKS and CDR2 YYEKEE (reference sequence). The CDR3 loop spans 13 amino acids. CDR3 sequence: CASSGTKNQPQHF. The CDR3 nucleotides read TGTGCCAGCAGCGGGACAAAGAATCAGCCCCAGCATTTT.

J is TRBJ2-1 and V is TRBV7-8; D is unresolved. CDR3 length: 13 amino acids. The germline gives CDR1 SGHVS, CDR2 FQNEAQ. Trimming took off 1 base at V and 3 bases at J, with 4 bases between the two ends. The CDR3: CASSLDNYNEQFF. The CDR3, as DNA: TGTGCCAGCAGCTTAGACAACTACAATGAGCAGTTCTTC.

Note on this clone: An end of the junction does not agree with germline; a read error may underlie this. The chain couples TRBV6-5 to TRBJ1-4; TRBD1 matches 9 bases. There are 15 residues in the CDR3. From germline, CDR1 is MNHEY and CDR2 SVGAGI. The CDR3: CASSYHRGPNKKLFF. CDR3 in DNA: TGTGCCAGCAGTTACCACAGGGGGCCTAATAAAAAACTGTTTTTT.

The CDR3 DNA is TGTGCCAGCAAGGGACATCCGCTGAACACTGAAGCTTTCTTT. Translation gives CASKGHPLNTEAFF. The chain is built from TRBV6-5 and TRBJ1-1; maybe TRBD1 (6 bases). The CDR3 spans 14 residues. Trimming took 7 bases from V and 0 from J, leaving 12 bases between them. Germline values: CDR1 MNHEY, CDR2 SVGAGI.

The J gene is TRBJ2-7, the V gene TRBV5-1; 9 bases fit TRBD1. Trimming removed 3 bases from V and 3 bases from J; junction bases left unmatched: 4. Germline CDR1 SGHRS, CDR2 YFSETQ. This CDR3 spans 14 amino acids. Here the CDR3 reads CASSYRDRVYEQYF. The CDR3 nucleotides read TGCGCCAGCAGCTACCGGGACAGGGTCTACGAGCAGTACTTC.

The V call is TRBV5-5, the J call TRBJ1-2, with D possibly being TRBD1 (5 bases). The CDR3 contains 18 residues. Germline V gene data show CDR1 as SGHKS and CDR2 as YYEKEE (reference sequence). Trimming stripped 4 bases from V and 6 bases from J, with 28 bases between. The CDR3 DNA is TGTGCCAGCAGCCTTGCTGAGCATCTTGGGGGAGGCGTCAATGGCTACACCTTC. Translated, it gives CASSLAEHLGGGVNGYTF.

About this clone itself: Distinct nucleotide sequences in the sample also encode this CDR3. V gene TRBV19 combines with J gene TRBJ2-1, with unresolved D. The CDR3 has 12 residues. Between the trimmed V and J ends, which lost 3 bases and 7 bases, there was a span of 7 bases. The germline V gene encodes CDR1 LNHDA and CDR2 SQIVND (reference sequence). The CDR3 coding sequence is TGTGCCAGTAGTATCCGTCGGAATGAGCAGTTCTTC. Encoded protein: CASSIRRNEQFF.

The chain is built from TRBV10-1 and TRBJ1-1; 7 bases line up with TRBD1. Losses at the gene ends were 2 bases for V and 5 bases for J; bases not matched to a gene: 11. Germline V gene lookup returns CDR1 WNHNN and CDR2 SYGVQD (reference sequence). This CDR3 has 16 residues. In DNA form, the CDR3 reads TGCGCCAGCAGTGAGACCGACAGGGATGTGGGAACTGAAGCTTTCTTT. Translation: CASSETDRDVGTEAFF.

On this clone: Other nucleotide sequences from this sample produce the same CDR3. The V call is TRBV12-3 or TRBV12-4, the J call TRBJ2-1; no clear D gene. The germline V and J ends were trimmed by 3 bases and 4 bases, with 4 bases remaining between them. This CDR3 is built from 12 residues. DNA of the CDR3: TGTGCCAGCAGTTTCTCTTACAATGAGCAGTTCTTC. It codes for CASSFSYNEQFF.

The chain has TRBV4-1 and TRBJ2-1; D gene uncertain. V was shortened by 0 bases and J by 4 bases, with 13 bases between the two germline ends. Germline V gene sequence: CDR1 MGHRA, CDR2 YSYEKL. This CDR3 spans 16 amino acids. The CDR3 DNA is TGCGCCAGCAGCCAAGATCCGTCGACGGAGTACAATGAGCAGTTCTTC. Translated: CASSQDPSTEYNEQFF.

The chain uses TRBV29-1 and TRBJ2-7, with D perhaps matching TRBD1 (6 bases). The CDR3 loop spans 16 amino acids. Germline values: CDR1 SQVTM, CDR2 ANQGSEA. Trimming pared 4 bases from V and 2 bases from J, leaving 21 bases between. The CDR3 here is CSVGPTGSRTPYEQYF. CDR3 bases: TGCAGCGTTGGGCCTACAGGGTCCCGAACACCCTACGAGCAGTACTTC.

This sequence joins TRBV9 and TRBJ2-7; D is ambiguous. Germline V CDR1 and CDR2: SGDLS, YYNGEE. The V and J ends lost 0 bases and 1 base respectively, with 5 bases between them. The CDR3 totals 13 residues. The CDR3 loop reads CASSVEQSYEQYF. As DNA, the CDR3 is TGTGCCAGCAGCGTAGAACAGTCCTACGAGCAGTACTTC.

The genes are TRBV11-2 and TRBJ2-5; D is uncertain. Per germline, CDR1 SGHAT and CDR2 FQNNGV. Trimming left V 1 base short and J 2 bases short, with 11 bases between. The CDR3 runs to 15 residues. The CDR3 DNA is TGTGCCAGCAGCTTAGGATCTGCGGCACAAGAGACCCAGTACTTC. This codes for CASSLGSAAQETQYF. The whole variable domain, remainder taken from reference TRBV11-2 and TRBJ2-5, is EAGVAQSPRYKIIEKRQSVAFWCNPISGHATLYWYQQILGQGPKLLIQFQNNGVVDDSQLPKDRFSAERLKGVDSTLKIQPAKLEDSAVYLCASSLGSAAQETQYFGPGTRLLVL.

This clone was recorded once. The V call is TRBV16, the J call TRBJ2-3; the D gene is possibly TRBD1 (5 bases). Trimming left V 1 base short and J 2 bases short, with 10 bases between. From germline, CDR1 is KGHSY and CDR2 FQNENV. This CDR3 is 15 amino acids long. The CDR3 DNA reads as TGTGCCAGCAGCCAATACAGGACCCCCACAGATACGCAGTATTTT. It encodes CASSQYRTPTDTQYF.

This clone was seen just once. The rearrangement uses TRBV19 and TRBJ1-4, with 8 positions matching TRBD1. CDR1 LNHDA and CDR2 SQIVND come from the germline V gene (reference sequence). The CDR3 has 15 residues. Unmatched junction bases numbered 10, after V lost 5 bases and J lost 8 bases. DNA for the CDR3: TGTGCCAGTAGTGAGGAGGACAGGGTTGGGGAAAAACTGTTTTTT. Its protein is CASSEEDRVGEKLFF.

The chain is built from TRBV7-3 and TRBJ2-1; D gene uncertain. The germline V gene encodes CDR1 SGHTA and CDR2 FQGTGA. The V gene lost 2 bases and the J gene lost 1 base, with 9 bases spanning the gap. The CDR3 is 15 residues long. This chain's CDR3 is CASSLDPRSYNEQFF. DNA of the CDR3: TGTGCCAGCAGCTTAGACCCCAGGTCCTACAATGAGCAGTTCTTC.

CDR3 nucleotides: TGTGCCAGCCAACTTCTCCGGGACAGGGCGCATCATAGCAATCAGCCCCAGCATTTT. This codes for CASQLLRDRAHHSNQPQHF. The gene calls are TRBV6-4 and TRBJ1-5; 9 nucleotides agree with TRBD1. The germline V gene has CDR1 MRHNA and CDR2 SNTAGT. This CDR3 is 19 amino acids long. Trimming removed 8 bases from V and 0 bases from J; junction bases left unmatched: 17.

The chain joins TRBV9 to TRBJ2-1; 7 bases map to TRBD2. There are 16 residues in the CDR3. Germline V CDR1 and CDR2: SGDLS, YYNGEE. Trimming cost V 2 bases and J 0 bases; bases outside gene matches: 5. CDR3: CASSVTSEVSYNEQFF. The CDR3 DNA reads TGTGCCAGCAGCGTTACTAGCGAGGTCTCCTACAATGAGCAGTTCTTC. Supplemented by reference TRBV9 and TRBJ2-1, the full variable domain reads DSGVTQTPKHLITATGQRVTLRCSPRSGDLSVYWYQQSLDQGLQFLIQYYNGEERAKGNILERFSAQQFPDLHSELNLSSLELGDSALYFCASSVTSEVSYNEQFFGPGTRLTVL.

The chain is built from TRBV27 and TRBJ2-7, with D maybe TRBD1 (6 bases). Trimming removed 4 bases at V and 5 bases at J, with 12 bases between. The CDR3 runs 13 residues. Germline lookup yields CDR1 MNHEY and CDR2 SMNVEV (reference sequence). The CDR3 DNA reads as TGTGCCAGCAGTTCGACAGGAGGCCACGAGCAGTACTTC. It encodes CASSSTGGHEQYF.

V usage is TRBV19 and J usage is TRBJ1-1; D is undetermined. The germline V gene encodes CDR1 LNHDA and CDR2 SQIVND (reference sequence). This CDR3 contains 17 residues. With 4 bases removed from V and 1 base from J, the gap between germline ends came to 19 bases. CDR3 coding DNA: TGTGCCAGTAGTAACATCATAGGGAGTCTCGAGAACACTGAAGCTTTCTTT. Protein: CASSNIIGSLENTEAFF.

The chain recombines TRBV19 with TRBJ1-5, with 7 bases fitting TRBD1. V trimming: 6 bases; J trimming: 3 bases; junction bases outside the gene matches: 8. Germline CDR1 and CDR2: LNHDA and SQIVND (reference sequence). The CDR3 loop spans 15 amino acids. The CDR3 sequence: CASRRDRTLNQPQHF. The CDR3 DNA sequence: TGTGCCAGTAGACGGGACAGAACGCTCAATCAGCCCCAGCATTTT.

The chain carries TRBV7-8 and TRBJ2-2, with 11 bases identical to TRBD2. CDR3 length: 17 residues. CDR1 is SGHVS and CDR2 is FQNEAQ in the germline V gene. Losses at the gene ends were 1 base for V and 3 bases for J; bases not matched to a gene: 4. The CDR3 nucleotides read TGTGCCAGCAGCTTAGGTAGCGGGGGGGCCCACACCGGGGAGCTGTTTTTT. It yields the protein CASSLGSGGAHTGELFF. The entire variable domain, with the rest obtained from reference TRBV7-8 and TRBJ2-2, is as follows: GAGVSQSPRYKVAKRGQDVALRCDPISGHVSLFWYQQALGQGPEFLTYFQNEAQLDKSGLPSDRFFAERPEGSVSTLKIQRTQQEDSAVYLCASSLGSGGAHTGELFFGEGSRLTVL.

CDR3 sequence: CASSLGGDSNQPQHF. The CDR3 DNA is TGCGCCAGCAGCTTGGGGGGAGATAGCAATCAGCCCCAGCATTTT. The chain links TRBV5-1 to TRBJ1-5; no reliable D call. Germline assignment: CDR1 SGHRS and CDR2 YFSETQ. The CDR3 covers 15 residues. V lost 0 bases and J lost 0, with 7 bases in between. The variable domain in full, completed from reference TRBV5-1 and TRBJ1-5, reads KAGVTQTPRYLIKTRGQQVTLSCSPISGHRSVSWYQQTPGQGLQFLFEYFSETQRNKGNFPGRFSGRQFSNSRSEMNVSTLELGDSALYLCASSLGGDSNQPQHFGDGTRLSIL.

The gene calls are TRBV7-8 and TRBJ2-2; 8 nucleotides line up with TRBD2. The CDR3 is made up of 13 amino acids. V shed 6 bases, J shed 5 bases, and the junction held 2 bases outside the gene matches. Germline assignment: CDR1 SGHVS and CDR2 FQNEAQ. This CDR3 is CASSSGGTGELFF. CDR3 bases: TGTGCCAGCAGTTCGGGGGGGACCGGGGAGCTGTTTTTT.